These 7 T cell receptor beta chains were sequenced from one sample in a study of OX40 agonist ivuxolimab in advanced cancers. Generated by immunoSEQ multiplex PCR, the TCRdb table keeps only in-frame clones and is missing some. The table lists around 69,000 clones, about 83% of them singletons. Sequencing used CD4+ or CD8+ T cells sorted from blood, obtained in a trial of the OX40 agonist ivuxolimab. The receptor source for this set is an adult with an advanced solid tumor such as melanoma, head and neck, liver or kidney cancer.

The chain has TRBV18 and TRBJ1-4; 7 bases are a match to TRBD1. V was clipped by 5 bases and J by 11 bases; unmatched bases: 8. Germline loops: CDR1 KGHSH, CDR2 LQKENI. The CDR3 has 13 residues. The CDR3 region is CASSNDRVLKLFF. The CDR3 nucleotides are TGTGCCAGCTCAAATGACAGGGTACTGAAACTGTTTTTT. Together with reference TRBV18 and TRBJ1-4, the CDR3 gives the full variable domain: NAGVMQNPRHLVRRRGQEARLRCSPMKGHSHVYWYRQLPEEGLKFMVYLQKENIIDESGMPKERFSAEFPKEGPSILRIQQVVRGDSAAYFCASSNDRVLKLFFGSGTQLSVL.

The CDR3, as DNA: TGTGCCAGCAGCCCCGGGACAGGGGGCCGCGAGCAGTACTTC. Its protein is CASSPGTGGREQYF. The chain has TRBV4-2 and TRBJ2-7; 12 nucleotides agree with TRBD1. CDR1 is LGHNA and CDR2 is YNFKEQ in the germline V gene. The trim removed 4 bases at V and 6 bases at J, leaving 4 bases unmatched. The CDR3 sequence is 14 residues long.

This clone was observed a handful of times. The chain couples TRBV4-1 to TRBJ1-4; TRBD1 aligns across 7 bases. The germline V gene has CDR1 MGHRA and CDR2 YSYEKL. The CDR3 runs 16 residues. With V trimmed by 3 bases and J by 3 bases, 7 bases remained unmatched. The CDR3 loop is CASSQGSGTANEKLFF. The CDR3 bases are TGCGCCAGCAGCCAGGGGTCAGGGACAGCTAATGAAAAACTGTTTTTT.

The chain is built from TRBV27 and TRBJ2-3; 7 bases fit TRBD1. Germline CDR1 MNHEY, CDR2 SMNVEV (reference sequence). The CDR3 length is 15 residues. V was clipped by 5 bases and J by 0 bases; unmatched bases: 5. CDR3 amino acids: CASSQGVSSTDTQYF. CDR3 DNA: TGTGCCAGCAGTCAGGGGGTCTCTAGCACAGATACGCAGTATTTT.

The chain is built from TRBV11-2 and TRBJ2-5, with D uncertain. The CDR3 spans 16 residues. Trimming took off 5 bases at V and 11 bases at J, with 27 bases between the two ends. The germline V gene encodes CDR1 SGHAT and CDR2 FQNNGV. This CDR3 reads CASSPLGQDVGARQYF. The CDR3 region has the DNA TGTGCCAGCAGCCCCTTAGGGCAGGACGTTGGAGCACGGCAGTACTTC. The variable domain in full, completed from reference TRBV11-2 and TRBJ2-5, reads EAGVAQSPRYKIIEKRQSVAFWCNPISGHATLYWYQQILGQGPKLLIQFQNNGVVDDSQLPKDRFSAERLKGVDSTLKIQPAKLEDSAVYLCASSPLGQDVGARQYFGPGTRLLVL.

The chain employs TRBV6-1 and TRBJ1-1; D gene ambiguous. V dropped 3 bases and J dropped 7 bases, with 18 bases sitting between them. Germline-derived CDR1 and CDR2 are MNHNS and SASEGT. The CDR3 length is 15 residues. The CDR3 nucleotides are TGTGCCAGCAGTGATTTGTTACGAATTGGGTTTGAAGCTTTCTTT. Amino acid sequence: CASSDLLRIGFEAFF.

The chain joins TRBV5-1 to TRBJ2-7; tentatively, D is TRBD2 (7 bases). Trimming stripped 1 base from V and 5 bases from J, with 19 bases between. There are 16 residues in the CDR3. The germline V gene has CDR1 SGHRS and CDR2 YFSETQ. This chain's CDR3 is CASSLMYRGARNEQYF. In nucleotides, the CDR3 is TGCGCCAGCAGCTTGATGTATCGGGGGGCGCGAAACGAGCAGTACTTC. Full variable domain (rest looked up from reference TRBV5-1 and TRBJ2-7): KAGVTQTPRYLIKTRGQQVTLSCSPISGHRSVSWYQQTPGQGLQFLFEYFSETQRNKGNFPGRFSGRQFSNSRSEMNVSTLELGDSALYLCASSLMYRGARNEQYFGPGTRLTVT.